This T cell receptor (beta chain) was recovered during a study of early T cells in non-severe SARS-CoV-2 infection. Study-wide context: Sequencing of unsorted whole blood was done on bulk RNA, leaving chains unpaired.

CDR1 is MGHRA and CDR2 is YSYEKL in the germline V gene. V was clipped by 3 bases and J by 1 base, with 13 bases between them. The CDR3 length is 17 residues. Individually, cDNA molecules had unique molecular identifiers attached to them. TCRdb re-analysed the 5' RACE reads in MiXCR, keeping a single row per CDR3 protein. Here the sample spans some 80,000 distinct CDR3 sequences, around 10% being singletons. The TCR originated in an adult who was a healthcare worker with PCR-confirmed SARS-CoV-2 infection or an uninfected control (not recorded which). The donor label of this sample is uncertain. The sequences come from whole blood, collected at baseline. The chain joins TRBV4-1 to TRBJ2-6, with D possibly being TRBD1 (6 bases). The DNA of the CDR3 is TGCGCCAGCAGCCAGAACAGGGTACTATCTGGGGCCAACGTCCTGACTTTC. This sequence encodes CASSQNRVLSGANVLTF.